One and the same sample provided the 22 T cell receptor beta chains below, sequenced in a study of T cells in Graves' hyperthyroidism and ophthalmopathy (dated by TCRdb to 2018 to 2020). Library generation was performed with multiplex PCR. Sequencing was performed on an Illumina HiSeq 2000. The TCR beta CDR3 regions were amplified from RNA transcripts. A first-round RT-PCR of the TCR CDR3 used the HTBI primer set with the Qiagen OneStep RT-PCR kit. The public reads were reanalyzed by TCRdb: fastp trimming at Q25, MiXCR alignment, in-frame beta chains only. Rows are unified per CDR3 protein, each entry keeping the most common DNA and genes. The sample includes 550,000 to 800,000 distinct CDR3 sequences, with 15% to 20% observed a single time. The leading ten clones occupy roughly a sixth of the sample. Source material: blood. These receptors were collected from a man aged 45-60 years with Graves' hyperthyroidism.

V is TRBV19 and J is TRBJ2-1; D could derive from TRBD1 or TRBD2 (7 bases each). The V end lost 0 bases, the J end lost 10 bases, and 16 bases lay between the germline ends. The CDR3 has 15 residues. The germline CDR1 and CDR2 sequences are LNHDA and SQIVND (reference sequence). The CDR3 is CASSIEVGRGGEQFF. Here the CDR3 DNA reads TGTGCCAGTAGTATAGAAGTCGGCAGGGGGGGCGAGCAGTTCTTC.

V usage is TRBV12-3 or TRBV12-4 and J usage is TRBJ2-3; 9 bases line up with TRBD2. Trimming took 4 bases from V and 4 from J; bases not matched to a gene: 9. CDR3 size: 16 residues. For the CDR3, the DNA is TGTGCCAGCAGTTCCCCTAGCGGGATGGTCTCAGATACGCAGTATTTT. It is translated as CASSSPSGMVSDTQYF.

In its sample, this clonotype was seen many times. The V and J genes are TRBV2 and TRBJ2-5; maybe TRBD2 (6 bases). The CDR3 totals 12 residues. Trimming stripped 1 base from V and 7 bases from J, with 7 bases between. CDR1 and CDR2 from the germline V gene are SNHLY and FYNNEI. CDR3 sequence reads: CASSEEEGTQYF. CDR3 in DNA: TGTGCCAGCAGTGAAGAGGAGGGGACCCAGTACTTC.

The table lists this clonotype with many counts. The chain uses TRBV18 and TRBJ2-7; a possible D gene is TRBD1 (6 bases). V dropped 1 base and J dropped 3 bases, with 10 bases sitting between them. Per germline, CDR1 KGHSH and CDR2 LQKENI. This CDR3 comprises 14 residues. The DNA for the CDR3 is TGTGCCAGCTCACCACGCGAGACAGGCTACGAGCAGTACTTC. This sequence encodes CASSPRETGYEQYF.

This clonotype showed up just a few times. The chain carries TRBV10-3 and TRBJ2-2; D ambiguous. The length of the CDR3 is 15 residues. CDR1 ENHRY and CDR2 SYGVKD come from the germline V gene. V shed 3 bases and J shed 3 bases, with 11 bases lying between them. In DNA, the CDR3 is TGTGCCATCAGTGATATAGGTGGGGACACCGGGGAGCTGTTTTTT. Amino acid sequence: CAISDIGGDTGELFF.

This clonotype was recorded a few times. CDR3 in DNA: TGCAGTGCTAGCAGGGATCGTGGAAACACCATATATTTT. Its protein is CSASRDRGNTIYF. The gene calls are TRBV20-1 and TRBJ1-3, with D possibly TRBD1 on 5 matching bases. This CDR3 has 13 residues. V was clipped by 3 bases and J by 3 bases, with 9 bases between them. The germline CDR1 and CDR2 sequences are DFQATT and SNEGSKA (reference sequence).

This clonotype was recorded a few times. V usage is TRBV10-1 and J usage is TRBJ2-7; D unclear. The CDR3 sequence is 13 residues long. The V gene's germline CDR1 is WNHNN and CDR2 SYGVQD (reference sequence). The V and J ends lost 4 bases and 4 bases respectively, with 11 bases between them. The CDR3 DNA reads TGCGCCAGCAGTGCTAAATATGGGTACGAGCAGTACTTC. This codes for CASSAKYGYEQYF.

This clonotype was seen repeatedly, ten times or more. The rearrangement joins TRBV19 to TRBJ1-5, with D uncertain. The CDR3 is 14 amino acids. CDR1 and CDR2 from the germline V gene are LNHDA and SQIVND (reference sequence). V was shortened by 6 bases and J by 7 bases, with 16 bases between the two germline ends. Here the CDR3 reads CASSTGEQRQPQHF. CDR3 bases: TGTGCCAGTAGCACGGGAGAGCAGAGGCAGCCCCAGCATTTT.

Many counts were recorded for this clonotype. V gene TRBV7-8 combines with J gene TRBJ1-2, with 9 bases that match TRBD1. The ends lost 4 bases at V and 6 bases at J; junction bases unmatched: 9. The CDR3 is made up of 15 amino acids. Germline V CDR1 and CDR2: SGHVS, FQNEAQ. CDR3 sequence: CASSSPGQGFNGYTF. CDR3 nucleotides: TGTGCCAGCAGCTCCCCGGGACAGGGTTTTAATGGCTACACCTTC.

This clonotype was counted at least ten times. This chain links TRBV7-2 with TRBJ1-1; D remains unclear. The germline gives CDR1 SGHTA, CDR2 FQGNSA. This CDR3 contains 13 residues. Trimming took off 10 bases at V and 1 base at J, with 13 bases between the two ends. DNA of the CDR3: TGTGCCACTAATCTCTGGGCGAACACTGAAGCTTTCTTT. The encoded protein is CATNLWANTEAFF.

There are a few counts of this clonotype. V is TRBV24-1 and J is TRBJ2-3; D perhaps matches TRBD1 (6 bases). CDR3 length: 14 amino acids. The V and J ends lost 4 bases and 5 bases respectively, with 12 bases between them. Germline V gives CDR1 KGHDR, CDR2 SFDVKD. CDR3 residues: CATSELQGGDTQYF. DNA for the CDR3: TGTGCCACCAGTGAACTACAGGGTGGAGATACGCAGTATTTT.

Only a few counts were recorded for this clonotype. V and J are TRBV4-1 and TRBJ2-7, with TRBD2 matching over 7 bases. This CDR3 spans 15 amino acids. Germline-derived CDR1 and CDR2 are MGHRA and YSYEKL. The junction had 4 bases not matched to a gene; V was cut back by 0 bases and J by 2 bases. Here the CDR3 reads CASSQEERGTYEQYF. CDR3 in DNA: TGCGCCAGCAGCCAAGAAGAGCGGGGAACCTACGAGCAGTACTTC.

This clonotype appeared a few times. The chain uses TRBV19 and TRBJ2-1; the D gene is possibly TRBD2 (6 bases). From germline, CDR1 is LNHDA and CDR2 SQIVND (reference sequence). The CDR3 is made up of 17 amino acids. Deletions cut 3 bases from V and 0 bases from J, with 15 bases between. The CDR3 region is CASSIQSGSSSYNEQFF. The CDR3 coding sequence is TGTGCCAGTAGTATTCAGAGCGGGTCTAGCTCCTACAATGAGCAGTTCTTC.

This clonotype appeared a few times. This sequence joins TRBV30 and TRBJ2-1; possible D gene TRBD1, 7 bases. Germline loops: CDR1 GTSNPN, CDR2 SVGIG (reference sequence). The CDR3 is made up of 13 amino acids. V lost 2 bases and J lost 6, with 11 bases in between. The CDR3 is CAWSRQGGNEQFF. CDR3 nucleotide sequence: TGTGCCTGGAGTAGACAGGGAGGCAATGAGCAGTTCTTC. The full variable domain, with the rest looked up from reference TRBV30 and TRBJ2-1, is SQTIHQWPATLVQPVGSPLSLECTVEGTSNPNLYWYRQAAGRGLQLLFYSVGIGQISSEVPQNLSASRPQDRQFILSSKKLLLSDSGFYLCAWSRQGGNEQFFGPGTRLTVL.

The V call is TRBV28, the J call TRBJ2-7, with 7 bases lining up with TRBD1. From germline, CDR1 is MDHEN and CDR2 SYDVKM. The CDR3 runs 14 residues. With 3 bases clipped from V and 3 bases from J, the junction kept 5 bases outside the gene matches. In DNA, the CDR3 is TGTGCCAGCAGTTTGGGACAGATAGTCTACGAGCAGTACTTC. The encoded protein is CASSLGQIVYEQYF.

The chain is built from TRBV19 and TRBJ2-1; TRBD1 agrees at 7 bases. CDR1 and CDR2 from the germline V gene are LNHDA and SQIVND (reference sequence). The CDR3 is 13 amino acids. With V trimmed by 7 bases and J by 3 bases, 3 bases remained unmatched. The CDR3 loop reads CASKRGLYNEQFF. The DNA of the CDR3 is TGTGCCAGTAAGAGGGGGCTCTACAATGAGCAGTTCTTC.

This rearrangement joins TRBV10-3 to TRBJ2-1; 10 bases agree with TRBD2. V lost 8 bases and J lost 8; bases outside the gene matches: 6. This CDR3 has 13 residues. CDR1 ENHRY and CDR2 SYGVKD come from the germline V gene. CDR3 protein: CAIGLAGAHEQFF. The CDR3 DNA sequence: TGTGCCATCGGTCTAGCGGGAGCCCATGAGCAGTTCTTC.

Concerning this clonotype: One end of the junction is discordant with germline, which a read error may explain. V gene TRBV6-2 or TRBV6-3 combines with J gene TRBJ2-1; D remains ambiguous. The CDR3 is 14 residues long. CDR1 and CDR2 from the germline V gene are MNHEY and SVGEGT. CDR3 nucleotide sequence: TGTGCCAACAGTTACGTGGCTCGTTACAATGAGCAGTTCTTC. Residues: CANSYVARYNEQFF.

This clonotype was seen repeatedly, ten times or more. The chain employs TRBV28 and TRBJ2-2; D call uncertain. Trimming took off 4 bases at V and 7 bases at J, with 4 bases between the two ends. There are 11 residues in the CDR3. Germline lookup yields CDR1 MDHEN and CDR2 SYDVKM. In nucleotides, the CDR3 is TGTGCCAGCAGTTGGGGCGGGGAGCTGTTTTTT. It specifies CASSWGGELFF.

For this clonotype: Since a much larger clone is just one base distant, this may be a read error. This rearrangement joins TRBV5-8 to TRBJ1-2; D is unclear. The germline CDR1 and CDR2 sequences are SGHTS and YDEGEE. V was trimmed by 3 bases and J by 8 bases, leaving 11 bases between them. The CDR3 covers 12 residues. The CDR3 loop is CASSSGLDGYTF. The CDR3 DNA follows: TGTGCCAGCAGCTCTGGTCTAGACGGCTACACCTTC.

In this sample, this clonotype turned up a few times. The rearrangement joins TRBV3-1 to TRBJ1-1, with a weak D call TRBD1 (5 bases). V lost 1 base to trimming and J lost 11 bases, with 14 bases between them. The CDR3 runs to 13 residues. Germline V gene sequence: CDR1 LGHDT, CDR2 YNNKEL (reference sequence). CDR3 nucleotides: TGTGCCAGCAGCCAAGCTGACAGATTCGGTGCTTTCTTT. Translating gives CASSQADRFGAFF.

The CDR3 coding sequence is TGTGCCAGCAGTCCGAGGGTGGGTACCTACGAGCAGTACTTC. Translation: CASSPRVGTYEQYF. The rearrangement joins TRBV6-2 or TRBV6-3 to TRBJ2-7; D might be TRBD2 (5 bases). The germline V and J ends were trimmed by 5 bases and 2 bases, with 13 bases remaining between them. Germline CDR1 is MNHEY and CDR2 is SVGEGT. CDR3 length equals 14 residues.